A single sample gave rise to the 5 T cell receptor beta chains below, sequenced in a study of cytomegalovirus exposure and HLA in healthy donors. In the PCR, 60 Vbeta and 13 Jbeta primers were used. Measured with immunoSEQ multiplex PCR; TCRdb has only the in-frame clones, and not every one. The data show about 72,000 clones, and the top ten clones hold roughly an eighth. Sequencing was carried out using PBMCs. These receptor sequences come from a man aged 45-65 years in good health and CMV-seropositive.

CDR3 nucleotides: TGTGCCAGCAGCTTCAGGGGGTCGAGCACTGAAGCTTTCTTT. Protein product: CASSFRGSSTEAFF. The gene calls are TRBV7-3 and TRBJ1-1; TRBD1 matches 7 bases. This CDR3 region has 14 residues. Germline trimming cut 3 bases from V and 4 bases from J; bases unmatched to any gene: 5. The germline CDR1 and CDR2 sequences are SGHTA and FQGTGA.

This chain's CDR3 is CASSLLAGVDEQYF. CDR3 DNA sequence: TGTGCCAGCAGTTTACTAGCGGGAGTAGACGAGCAGTACTTC. The genes are TRBV6-1 and TRBJ2-7, with 11 bases fitting TRBD2. Per germline, CDR1 MNHNS and CDR2 SASEGT. This CDR3 is built from 14 residues. V shed 5 bases, J shed 5 bases, and the junction held 5 bases outside the gene matches.

The CDR3 DNA sequence: TGCGCCAGCAGCTTGCCGAGCGAGGAGACCCAGTACTTC. This encodes CASSLPSEETQYF. The chain carries TRBV5-1 and TRBJ2-5; D is unclear. The CDR3 runs 13 residues. Trimming pared 1 base from V and 5 bases from J, leaving 9 bases between. Germline V gene lookup returns CDR1 SGHRS and CDR2 YFSETQ.

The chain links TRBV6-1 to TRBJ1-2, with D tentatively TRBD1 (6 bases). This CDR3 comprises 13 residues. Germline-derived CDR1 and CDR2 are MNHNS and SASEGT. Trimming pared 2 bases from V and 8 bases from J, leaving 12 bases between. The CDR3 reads CASSEYSQGGYTF. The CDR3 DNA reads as TGTGCCAGCAGTGAATATTCCCAGGGGGGCTACACCTTC.

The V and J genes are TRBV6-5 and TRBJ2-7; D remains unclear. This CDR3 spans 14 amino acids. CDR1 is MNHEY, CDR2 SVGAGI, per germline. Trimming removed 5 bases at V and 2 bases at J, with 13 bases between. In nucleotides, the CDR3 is TGTGCCAGCAGTGAGACTGAGAGCGCCTACGAGCAGTACGTC. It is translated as CASSETESAYEQYV.